This TCR beta chain derives from a study of cytomegalovirus exposure and HLA in healthy donors. The study's findings and limits: A few chains linked to CMV were shown in vitro to be specific for CMV antigens.

V was shortened by 1 base and J by 0 bases, with 9 bases between the two germline ends. This CDR3 region has 15 residues. CDR1 is KGHSH and CDR2 is LQKENI in the germline V gene. This PCR relied on a set of 60 Vbeta primers and 13 Jbeta primers. Sequencing used immunoSEQ multiplex PCR; TCRdb keeps in-frame clones, though not all of them. The sample has about 110,000 clones, about three quarters seen once; the top ten hold 7.8%. As to this clone: Its antigen is currently unknown.

Material for sequencing was PBMCs. This chain connects TRBV18 to TRBJ1-2, with D tentatively TRBD1 (6 bases). This receptor was taken from a man aged 30-40 years in good health and CMV-seronegative. The CDR3 here is CASSPQGESNYGYTF. CDR3 sequence (DNA): TGTGCCAGCTCACCACAGGGGGAATCTAACTATGGCTACACCTTC. Full variable domain (outside the CDR3, taken from reference TRBV18 and TRBJ1-2): NAGVMQNPRHLVRRRGQEARLRCSPMKGHSHVYWYRQLPEEGLKFMVYLQKENIIDESGMPKERFSAEFPKEGPSILRIQQVVRGDSAAYFCASSPQGESNYGYTFGSGTRLTVV.